This record concerns one TCR beta chain sequence. Its antigen remains unidentified. The sample is drawn from a study of shared clonotypes between healthy human individuals. General study findings and limits: Sharing across several donors was seen in 4.5% to 6.5% of naive CD4 clonotypes.

Several immunoSEQ plates held equal portions of the genomic DNA taken from each subset. Only in-frame clones appear in the TCRdb table, and some are missing; sequencing was by immunoSEQ multiplex PCR. The profile shows around 2.1 million clones, 90% to 95% of them singletons. Cells designated naive CD8 were CD45RO-negative and were positively selected for CCR7, with terminally differentiated effector memory CD45RA+ cells excluded. Material for sequencing was naive CD8+ T cells from PBMCs. This TCR came from a young man in good health. Some clones in this sample may be carry-over from other donors' samples.

The DNA for the CDR3 is TGTGCCAGCAGTTTAGATGAGACAGCCCGACAAGAGACCCAGTACTTC. Translating gives CASSLDETARQETQYF. The chain carries TRBV27 and TRBJ2-5, with D tentatively TRBD1 (5 bases). This CDR3 has 16 residues. CDR1 is MNHEY and CDR2 is SMNVEV in the germline V gene (reference sequence). The germline V and J ends were trimmed by 2 bases and 2 bases, with 15 bases remaining between them.